The 13 T cell receptor beta chains presented below share a single source sample, sequenced in a study of blood T cell repertoires in COVID-19. Some clones are missing from TCRdb's copy, which holds only in-frame ones; the method was immunoSEQ multiplex PCR. Here the sample spans 97,000 or so clones, about 81% being singletons. Sequencing was done on a sample of peripheral blood. The receptors derive from a man aged 55-75 years with acute or convalescent COVID-19.

The count of this clone is one. V gene TRBV7-2 combines with J gene TRBJ2-7; D possibly corresponds to TRBD2 (5 bases). Germline CDR1 is SGHTA and CDR2 is FQGNSA. The V end was cut by 2 bases, the J end by 3 bases, with 5 bases between. This CDR3 region has 12 residues. CDR3: CASSLSGYEQYF. DNA of the CDR3: TGTGCCAGCAGCTTAAGCGGCTACGAGCAGTACTTC.

The chain couples TRBV9 to TRBJ1-5; D is unresolved. Per the germline V gene, CDR1 is SGDLS and CDR2 is YYNGEE. The CDR3 sequence is 14 residues long. The V end was cut by 0 bases, the J end by 6 bases, with 10 bases between. The CDR3 nucleotides are TGTGCCAGCAGCGTAGACGGGGTAGGTCAGCCCCAGCATTTT. It encodes CASSVDGVGQPQHF.

V gene TRBV11-2 combines with J gene TRBJ1-1, with D perhaps matching TRBD1 (5 bases). CDR3 length equals 15 residues. Germline CDR1 reads SGHAT; CDR2 reads FQNNGV. With 5 bases removed from V and 2 bases from J, the gap between germline ends came to 15 bases. The CDR3 sequence: CASSARQNINTEAFF. The CDR3 coding sequence is TGTGCCAGCAGCGCCCGACAGAATATAAACACTGAAGCTTTCTTT.

This chain connects TRBV9 to TRBJ2-3, with TRBD2 identical over 12 bases. The CDR3 spans 19 residues. Looked up from germline, CDR1 is SGDLS and CDR2 is YYNGEE. With V trimmed by 1 base and J by 0 bases, 9 bases remained unmatched. CDR3 sequence: CASSVSPSGGVPSTDTQYF. In DNA, the CDR3 is TGTGCCAGCAGCGTATCTCCTAGCGGGGGGGTACCTAGCACAGATACGCAGTATTTT.

The chain has TRBV19 and TRBJ1-3; possible D gene TRBD1, 5 bases. Trimming removed 4 bases from V and 2 bases from J, with 15 bases in between. Germline V gene data show CDR1 as LNHDA and CDR2 as SQIVND (reference sequence). The CDR3 has 16 amino acids. Written as DNA, the CDR3 is TGTGCCAGTAGTACCCCGGGGGAGGTCGCTGGAAACACCATATATTTT. This gives the protein CASSTPGEVAGNTIYF.

The rearrangement uses TRBV11-3 and TRBJ1-1, with D possibly TRBD1 on 5 matching bases. With 1 base removed from V and 1 base from J, the gap between germline ends came to 10 bases. The CDR3 contains 15 residues. From germline, CDR1 is SGHNT and CDR2 YENEEA. CDR3: CASSLGTSTNTEAFF. The CDR3 nucleotides read TGTGCCAGCAGCTTAGGGACAAGCACGAACACTGAAGCTTTCTTT.

The chain couples TRBV7-3 to TRBJ2-2; 10 bases match TRBD1. Germline CDR1 SGHTA, CDR2 FQGTGA. The junction had 5 bases not matched to a gene; V was cut back by 6 bases and J by 4 bases. The CDR3 covers 15 residues. As DNA, the CDR3 is TGTGCCAGCAGTTTTGGGACAGGGGCCACCGGGGAGCTGTTTTTT. Amino acid sequence: CASSFGTGATGELFF.

This clone was counted only a few times. The chain couples TRBV5-1 to TRBJ2-1; D is perhaps TRBD1 (6 bases). Trimming pared 3 bases from V and 6 bases from J, leaving 16 bases between. The CDR3 covers 15 residues. CDR1 and CDR2 (germline): SGHRS, YFSETQ. The CDR3 loop is CASSSQGTSSNEQFF. CDR3 DNA sequence: TGCGCCAGCAGCTCACAGGGAACTTCGAGCAATGAGCAGTTCTTC.

CDR3 DNA sequence: TGTGCCAGTAGTCAACAGGGGGCTGGGAATCAGCCCCAGCATTTT. Translated, it gives CASSQQGAGNQPQHF. The chain joins TRBV19 to TRBJ1-5; 9 bases line up with TRBD1. The CDR3 extends over 15 amino acids. J gave up 4 bases and V 5 bases, and 6 bases lay outside the gene matches. Germline-derived CDR1 and CDR2 are LNHDA and SQIVND (reference sequence).

The J gene is TRBJ2-1, the V gene TRBV25-1, with 7 nucleotides matching TRBD1. Germline values: CDR1 MGHDK, CDR2 SYGVNS. This CDR3 comprises 13 residues. V shed 4 bases and J 12 bases; nucleotides not matched to a gene: 9. The CDR3 spells CASSVQDRAGQFF. The CDR3 DNA sequence: TGTGCCAGCAGTGTACAAGACAGGGCGGGGCAGTTCTTC.

The genes are TRBV3-1 (or the pseudogene TRBV3-2) and TRBJ2-7; D perhaps matches TRBD1 (6 bases). Germline CDR1 and CDR2: LGHDT and YNNKEL (reference sequence). Between the trimmed V and J ends, which lost 6 bases and 1 base, there was a span of 13 bases. The CDR3 totals 14 residues. CDR3 nucleotides: TGTGCCAGCAGAGGGGGAGTTTTTTCCTACGAGCAGTACGTC. Translated: CASRGGVFSYEQYV.

This clone was recorded a few times. The DNA for the CDR3 is TGCAGTGCTAGTGTGCCCCAGGGGTTCCATGGCTACACCTTC. This gives the protein CSASVPQGFHGYTF. The chain employs TRBV20-1 and TRBJ1-2; TRBD1 is a possible D gene (6 bases). CDR1 is DFQATT, CDR2 SNEGSKA, per germline (reference sequence). The CDR3 runs 14 residues. The V gene lost 3 bases and the J gene lost 6 bases, with 17 bases spanning the gap.

The chain joins TRBV27 to TRBJ2-7; D possibly corresponds to TRBD1 (6 bases). The germline gives CDR1 MNHEY, CDR2 SMNVEV (reference sequence). This CDR3 spans 14 amino acids. Here the CDR3 DNA reads TGTGCCAGCCGTTTAGGACAGTACTCCTACGAGCAGTACGTC. This encodes CASRLGQYSYEQYV.